The rows below give T cell receptor beta chains drawn from one sample of a study of blood T cells in healthy people across ages. TCRdb fed the 5' RACE reads into MiXCR, producing one record per CDR3 protein. The sample contains hundreds of thousands of distinct CDR3 sequences, about 32% of which appear only once. The sequenced material came from blood. Receptor source: a woman aged 80 or over in good health. Each CDR3 is given with its conserved first and last residue. Clone size appears in some rows only: once, few, many, or a class for an expanded clone.

TRBV18	many	TRBJ2-7	CASSPRETHEQYF
TRBV9	-	TRBJ2-3	CASSVAPSGGATDTQYF
TRBV4-1	-	TRBJ2-1	CASSQERGFSSYNEQFF
TRBV7-2	many	TRBJ1-1	CASSQWGESTEAFF
TRBV6-1	-	TRBJ1-5	CASRRLGPQHF
TRBV5-1	-	TRBJ2-5	CASSLGVVAGGLQETQYF
TRBV5-1	-	TRBJ2-1	CASSRPSDFPLGHNEQFF
TRBV5-1	once	TRBJ2-7	CASSLAGGQGIYEQYF
TRBV4-1	once	TRBJ2-7	CASSQEPRQFYEQYF
TRBV2	-	TRBJ1-5	CASIPGQGALGNQPQHF
TRBV7-2	-	TRBJ1-1	CASSWDWGLGEAFF
TRBV20-1	many	TRBJ1-6	CSARDHLTGLASPLHF
TRBV10-3	many	TRBJ1-1	CAISDRGNTEAFF
TRBV5-1	many	TRBJ1-2	CASSASGTGRGYTF
TRBV7-2	many	TRBJ2-4	CASSTSGAAKNIQYF
TRBV20-1	many	TRBJ2-5	CSARGHQETQYF
TRBV7-2	few	TRBJ2-2	CASSQNINTGELFF
TRBV11-2	many	TRBJ2-7	CASSPTVLTYEQYF
TRBV6-2/TRBV6-3	-	TRBJ1-5	CASSYSFLEPQHF
TRBV6-6	-	TRBJ2-1	CASSYSQGEEQFF
TRBV12-3/TRBV12-4	many	TRBJ1-2	CASRGTGTYGYTF
TRBV5-1	many	TRBJ2-1	CASSPTGTALNEQFF
TRBV21-1	few	TRBJ2-4	CASSKTLAGPCAAKNIQYF
TRBV6-1	many	TRBJ2-5	CASSEGIQYF
TRBV20-1	once	-	CSARGTSSHEQYF
TRBV27	-	TRBJ1-1	CASREGQGYTEAFF
TRBV29-1	many	TRBJ2-7	CSVGRSTHEQYF
TRBV11-2	many	TRBJ2-3	CASSLGDRRADTQYF
TRBV3-1	once	TRBJ1-2	CASSQEGGGAGYGYTF
TRBV10-3	-	TRBJ1-1	CAISESGVNTEAFF
TRBV4-3	-	TRBJ2-1	CAGSQDRPSGYWKNEQFF
TRBV3-1	few	TRBJ1-5	CASSQAGNNQPQHF
TRBV5-6	-	-	CASSLAGGNSYNEQYF
TRBV6-1	-	TRBJ1-5	CASRVSTGGNQPQHF
TRBV28	many	TRBJ2-7	CASSSIPRTYEQYF
TRBV4-1	few	TRBJ2-2	CASSQVVTGRVGTGELFF
TRBV5-1	-	TRBJ2-1	CASSSGLLPYNEQFF
TRBV30	-	TRBJ2-2	CAWMTGLAGVSGELFF
TRBV24-1	few	TRBJ2-2	CATRGAGSTGELFF
TRBV20-1	few	TRBJ2-7	CSAMLSRPGEQYF
TRBV28	-	TRBJ2-1	CASRLGQGINSYNEQFF
TRBV28	few	TRBJ2-5	CASRGGTSRNEQYF
TRBV20-1	-	TRBJ1-1	CSARDPLGSPGGEAFF
TRBV7-2	-	TRBJ1-1	CATRRDQGAPEAFF
TRBV30	-	TRBJ1-1	CAWNRVNTEAFF
TRBV12-3/TRBV12-4	-	TRBJ1-5	CASSLTRGGNQPQHF
TRBV25-1	many	TRBJ1-2	CASSGTGQGYTF
TRBV3-1	-	TRBJ2-1	CASSQVQLPNANEQFF
TRBV6-6	many	TRBJ2-7	CASKGANTYEQYF
TRBV3-1	-	TRBJ2-6	CASSQQGAANVLTF
TRBV20-1	many	TRBJ2-3	CSASGGAGDTQYF
TRBV20-1	many	TRBJ2-3	CSAGSSGGFSDTQYF